This T cell receptor (beta chain) was identified in a study of response to subunit inactivated influenza vaccine. Only a few counts were recorded for this clonotype. In TCRdb, the RT-PCR reads were re-called with MiXCR into one record per CDR3 protein. The sample lists some 540,000 distinct CDR3 sequences; less than 25% were seen once. Per germline, CDR1 KGHSH and CDR2 LQKENI. V lost 6 bases and J lost 2, with 14 bases in between. This CDR3 is built from 14 residues. This sample was shared with a second study, whose subject was T cells expressing NK-cell markers. That study adds: Making the TCR beta cDNA relied on 5'RACE template switching with UMIs.

Specimen: CD4+ T cells sorted from PBMCs, collected 12 days after vaccination. V usage is TRBV18 and J usage is TRBJ2-7; possibly TRBD2 for D (6 bases). This clonotype originated in a man aged 50-60 years who received an inactivated influenza vaccine. The CDR3 region is CASSERAWAYEQYF. The CDR3 region has the DNA TGTGCCAGCTCCGAGCGGGCATGGGCCTACGAGCAGTACTTC.